This TCR beta chain came from a study of T cell responses to AZD1222 COVID-19 vaccine. Study-level findings and limits: The sample set comprised mostly white British donors with more females, and clonal diversity was possibly underestimated. Unmutated variant regions are reportedly the target of nearly half of TCRs that are spike-specific. Only a handful of AZD1222 recipients, six or seven in all, had baseline seropositivity.

Germline lookup yields CDR1 ENHRY and CDR2 SYGVKD. The CDR3 runs to 17 residues. The V segment lost 4 bases and the J segment 0 bases; nucleotides outside the gene matches: 9. Turning to this clone: Its antigen is undetermined.

The table came from immunoSEQ multiplex PCR; TCRdb's copy has only in-frame clones and leaves some out. The sample has more than 70,000 clones; 70% to 90% are singletons. The starting material was peripheral blood, obtained on day 0 of AZD1222 vaccination. The chain recombines TRBV10-3 with TRBJ1-5, with 7 bases that match TRBD1. The TCR comes from an adult in good health. The CDR3 is CAISGGGTAYSNQPQHF. As DNA, the CDR3 is TGTGCCATCAGTGGGGGGGGGACAGCTTATAGCAATCAGCCCCAGCATTTT.